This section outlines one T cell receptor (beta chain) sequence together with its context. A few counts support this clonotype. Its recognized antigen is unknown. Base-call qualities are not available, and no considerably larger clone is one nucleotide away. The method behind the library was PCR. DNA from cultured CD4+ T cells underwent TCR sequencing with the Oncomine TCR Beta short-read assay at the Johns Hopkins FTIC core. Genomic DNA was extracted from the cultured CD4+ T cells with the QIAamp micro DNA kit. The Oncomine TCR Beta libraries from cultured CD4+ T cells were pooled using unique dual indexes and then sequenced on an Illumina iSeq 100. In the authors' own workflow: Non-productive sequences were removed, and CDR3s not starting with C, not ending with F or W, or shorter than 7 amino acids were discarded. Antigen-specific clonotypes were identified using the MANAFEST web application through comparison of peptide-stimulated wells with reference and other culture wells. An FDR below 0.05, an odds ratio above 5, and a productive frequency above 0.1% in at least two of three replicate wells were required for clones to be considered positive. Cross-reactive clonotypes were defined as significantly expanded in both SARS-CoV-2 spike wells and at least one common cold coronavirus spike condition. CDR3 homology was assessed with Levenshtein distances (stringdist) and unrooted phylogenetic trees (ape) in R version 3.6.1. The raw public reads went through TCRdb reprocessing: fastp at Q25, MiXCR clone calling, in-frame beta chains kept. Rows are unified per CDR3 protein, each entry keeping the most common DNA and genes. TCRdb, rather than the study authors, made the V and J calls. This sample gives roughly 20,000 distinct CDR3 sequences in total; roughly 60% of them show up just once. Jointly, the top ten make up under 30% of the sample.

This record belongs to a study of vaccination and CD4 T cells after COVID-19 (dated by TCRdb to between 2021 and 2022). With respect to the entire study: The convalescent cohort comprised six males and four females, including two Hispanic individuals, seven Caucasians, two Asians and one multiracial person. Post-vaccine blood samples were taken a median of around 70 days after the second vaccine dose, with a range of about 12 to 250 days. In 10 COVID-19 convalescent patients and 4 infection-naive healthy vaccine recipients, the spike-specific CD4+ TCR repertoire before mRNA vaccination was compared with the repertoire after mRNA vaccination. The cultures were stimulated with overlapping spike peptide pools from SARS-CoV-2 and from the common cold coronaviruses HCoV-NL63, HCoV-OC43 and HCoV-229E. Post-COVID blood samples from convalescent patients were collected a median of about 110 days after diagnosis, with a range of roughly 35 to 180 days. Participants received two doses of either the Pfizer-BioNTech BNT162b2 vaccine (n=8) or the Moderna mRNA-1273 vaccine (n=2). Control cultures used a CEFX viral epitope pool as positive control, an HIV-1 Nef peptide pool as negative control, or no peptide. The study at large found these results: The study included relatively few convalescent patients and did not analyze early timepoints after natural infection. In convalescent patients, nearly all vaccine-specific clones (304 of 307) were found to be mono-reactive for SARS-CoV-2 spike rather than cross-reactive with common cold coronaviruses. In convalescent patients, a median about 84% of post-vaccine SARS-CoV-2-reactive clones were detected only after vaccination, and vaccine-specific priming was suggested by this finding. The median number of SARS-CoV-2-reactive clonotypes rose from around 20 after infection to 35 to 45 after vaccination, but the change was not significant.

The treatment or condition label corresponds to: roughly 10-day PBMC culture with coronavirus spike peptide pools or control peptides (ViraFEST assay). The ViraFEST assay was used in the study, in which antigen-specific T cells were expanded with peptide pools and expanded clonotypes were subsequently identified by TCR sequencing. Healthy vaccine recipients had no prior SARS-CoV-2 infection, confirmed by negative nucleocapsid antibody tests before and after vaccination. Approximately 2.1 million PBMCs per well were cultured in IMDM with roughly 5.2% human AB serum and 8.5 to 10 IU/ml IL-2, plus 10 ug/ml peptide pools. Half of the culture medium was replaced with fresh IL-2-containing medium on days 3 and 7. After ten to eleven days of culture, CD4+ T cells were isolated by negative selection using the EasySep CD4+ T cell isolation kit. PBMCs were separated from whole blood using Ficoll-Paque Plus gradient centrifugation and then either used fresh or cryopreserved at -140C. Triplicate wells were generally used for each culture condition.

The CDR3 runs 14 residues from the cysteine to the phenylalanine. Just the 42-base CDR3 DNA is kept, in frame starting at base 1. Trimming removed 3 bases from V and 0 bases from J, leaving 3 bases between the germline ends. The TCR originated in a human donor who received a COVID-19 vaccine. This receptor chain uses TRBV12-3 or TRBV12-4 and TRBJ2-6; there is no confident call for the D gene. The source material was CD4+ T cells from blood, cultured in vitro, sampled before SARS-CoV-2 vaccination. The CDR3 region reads CASSFNSGANVLTF. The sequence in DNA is TGTGCCAGCAGTTTTAACTCTGGGGCCAACGTCCTGACTTTC.